The source of this TCR beta chain is a study of blood T cell repertoires in COVID-19. Study background: There were acute and convalescent COVID-19 samples, and they came from the United States, Italy and Spain. Nucleic acid was either cDNA or gDNA, and it came from T cells, B-cell-depleted T cells, or PBMCs.

The CDR3 runs 17 residues. The germline V gene encodes CDR1 LGHNA and CDR2 YNFKEQ. The V end lost 0 bases, the J end lost 0 bases, and 14 bases lay between the germline ends. In the original workflow: Reference gene primers were amplified, and this amplification served to estimate nucleated cell counts. Only in-frame clones appear in the TCRdb table, and some are missing; sequencing was by immunoSEQ multiplex PCR. V and J calls and clone size are given by that table; D and trimming were obtained from the DNA. The data contain 130,000 to 150,000 clones, approximately 91% of them singletons. The sequenced sample was peripheral blood. The TCR sequence derives from a human donor in a cohort sampled during active COVID-19. The chain uses TRBV4-2 and TRBJ1-1; D is unclear. The CDR3 DNA reads as TGTGCCAGCAGCCAAGACTTGGTGAACAGCCTGAACACTGAAGCTTTCTTT. As protein: CASSQDLVNSLNTEAFF.